One and the same sample provided the 32 T cell receptor beta chains below, sequenced in a study of shared clonotypes between healthy human individuals. Assay used: immunoSEQ multiplex PCR; TCRdb lists only in-frame clones, some missing. Among about 340,000 clones listed, around 79% were seen once. Sample: memory CD4+ T cells sorted from blood. Described subset: CD45RA-negative fraction. The receptors originated from a man aged 30 to 45 in good health.

The chain employs TRBV7-9 and TRBJ1-4; no reliable D call. Per germline, CDR1 SEHNR and CDR2 FQNEAQ (reference sequence). V lost 2 bases and J 8 bases, leaving 12 bases between the germline ends. CDR3 size: 14 residues. The CDR3 DNA reads TGTGCCAGCAGCTTAAAATCTTTCCAGGAAAAACTGTTTTTT. It codes for CASSLKSFQEKLFF.

The chain carries TRBV5-6 and TRBJ2-2; D unresolved. Trimming took off 2 bases at V and 0 bases at J, with 8 bases between the two ends. Germline CDR1 is SGHDT and CDR2 is YYEEEE. The CDR3 totals 15 residues. CDR3 protein: CASSFGDPNTGELFF. DNA of the CDR3: TGTGCCAGCAGCTTTGGAGATCCGAACACCGGGGAGCTGTTTTTT.

The CDR3 DNA follows: TGTGCCAGCAGCTTCTGGGGGTTGAACACTGAAGCTTTCTTT. This encodes CASSFWGLNTEAFF. V gene TRBV7-9 combines with J gene TRBJ1-1; possibly TRBD1 for D (5 bases). With 3 bases removed from V and 0 bases from J, the gap between germline ends came to 8 bases. The CDR3 is made up of 14 amino acids. The germline gives CDR1 SEHNR, CDR2 FQNEAQ (reference sequence). Supplemented by reference TRBV7-9 and TRBJ1-1, the full variable domain reads DTGVSQNPRHKITKRGQNVTFRCDPISEHNRLYWYRQTLGQGPEFLTYFQNEAQLEKSRLLSDRFSAERPKGSFSTLEIQRTEQGDSAMYLCASSFWGLNTEAFFGQGTRLTVV.

The genes are TRBV7-9 and TRBJ1-1; D is unresolved. In germline, CDR1 is SEHNR, CDR2 FQNEAQ (reference sequence). CDR3 length equals 14 residues. The V and J ends lost 4 bases and 1 base respectively, with 10 bases between them. The CDR3 DNA is TGTGCCAGCAGCTCGATGGACGGGAACACTGAAGCTTTCTTT. Protein product: CASSSMDGNTEAFF.

The rearrangement uses TRBV28 and TRBJ2-4, with D perhaps matching TRBD2 (5 bases). V was trimmed by 7 bases and J by 3 bases, leaving 13 bases between them. The CDR3 length is 14 residues. Germline loops: CDR1 MDHEN, CDR2 SYDVKM. In nucleotides, the CDR3 is TGTGCCAGCAACGAGGAGGTAATCAAAAACATTCAGTACTTC. Protein: CASNEEVIKNIQYF.

On this clone itself: This specimen includes other DNA sequences encoding the same CDR3. This chain links TRBV18 with TRBJ2-5; D remains unclear. Germline assignment: CDR1 KGHSH and CDR2 LQKENI. The CDR3 has 12 amino acids. Trimming took off 3 bases at V and 5 bases at J, with 7 bases between the two ends. Written as DNA, the CDR3 is TGTGCCAGCTCACCCCTCGGGGAGACCCAGTACTTC. Translation gives CASSPLGETQYF.

This clone was observed many times. Other DNA sequences in this specimen translate into the identical CDR3. V is TRBV2 and J is TRBJ1-1, with D hard to call. Between the trimmed V and J ends, which lost 3 bases and 4 bases, there was a span of 6 bases. This CDR3 is 12 amino acids long. Germline CDR1 is SNHLY and CDR2 is FYNNEI. The CDR3 spells CASSDLGTEAFF. The CDR3 DNA reads as TGTGCCAGCAGTGACTTAGGCACTGAAGCTTTCTTT.

The gene calls are TRBV6-1 and TRBJ2-5; 8 nucleotides line up with TRBD2. Germline assignment: CDR1 MNHNS and CDR2 SASEGT. V dropped 7 bases and J dropped 6; count of bases not matched to a gene: 13. This CDR3 comprises 15 residues. DNA for the CDR3: TGTGCCAGCATGGTGGCGGGAGGTGGTAAGAAGACCCAGTACTTC. Its protein product is CASMVAGGGKKTQYF.

J is TRBJ1-1 and V is TRBV27, with TRBD1 matching 10 bases. Germline lookup yields CDR1 MNHEY and CDR2 SMNVEV (reference sequence). The CDR3 is 14 residues long. After removal of 6 bases from V and 4 bases from J, the junction contained 5 bases not matched to a gene. CDR3 sequence: CASRLGQGGTEAFF. The CDR3 nucleotides read TGTGCCAGCAGGCTCGGACAGGGGGGCACTGAAGCTTTCTTT.

The rearrangement links TRBV6-1 to TRBJ1-2; 7 nucleotides align to TRBD1. This CDR3 contains 14 residues. V lost 7 bases, J lost 4 bases, and 9 bases stayed unmatched. Germline CDR1 and CDR2: MNHNS and SASEGT. As DNA, the CDR3 is TGTGCCAGCATCTCCCGGGACAGTATCTATGGCTACACCTTC. It codes for CASISRDSIYGYTF.

There are a few counts of this clone. CDR3 region: CASSSLRGTDYEQYF. The CDR3 DNA follows: TGTGCCAGCTCTAGCCTGAGAGGGACGGACTACGAGCAGTACTTC. This chain connects TRBV18 to TRBJ2-7; D is tentatively TRBD1 or TRBD2 (5 bases each). Trimming removed 6 bases at V and 3 bases at J, with 18 bases between. Per germline, CDR1 KGHSH and CDR2 LQKENI. The CDR3 is 15 residues long.

This clone came up once. V and J are TRBV5-5 and TRBJ2-2; TRBD1 agrees at 10 bases. Unmatched junction bases numbered 3, after V lost 4 bases and J lost 3 bases. Germline V gene lookup returns CDR1 SGHKS and CDR2 YYEKEE (reference sequence). CDR3 length: 15 amino acids. The CDR3: CASSRQGAYTGELFF. DNA of the CDR3: TGTGCCAGCAGCCGACAGGGGGCTTACACCGGGGAGCTGTTTTTT.

This clone was observed at least ten times. The chain is built from TRBV19 and TRBJ2-4; D not certain. The CDR3 is 14 amino acids. The V gene lost 0 bases and the J gene lost 7 bases, with 10 bases spanning the gap. Germline V gene data show CDR1 as LNHDA and CDR2 as SQIVND (reference sequence). CDR3 nucleotides: TGTGCCAGTAGTATAGATCGGGCCACCAACATTCAGTACTTC. It yields the protein CASSIDRATNIQYF.

This clone was seen at least ten times. This chain joins TRBV29-1 and TRBJ1-1; D call uncertain. CDR3 size: 11 residues. Trimming shortened V by 7 bases and J by 3 bases, and 9 bases separated the two germline ends. CDR1 and CDR2 from the germline V gene are SQVTM and ANQGSEA. CDR3: CSAGSDTEAFF. The CDR3 DNA reads TGCAGCGCTGGGTCGGACACTGAAGCTTTCTTT.

This clone was seen ten or more times. The V gene is TRBV4-1, the J gene TRBJ1-1, with D uncertain. CDR1 is MGHRA and CDR2 is YSYEKL in the germline V gene. The ends were cut back, 2 bases at V and 8 bases at J, with 12 bases in the middle. This CDR3 is built from 13 residues. The DNA for the CDR3 is TGCGCCAGCAGCCAATGGAGGGAGGAAGAAGCTTTCTTT. Translating it yields CASSQWREEEAFF.

The V and J genes are TRBV25-1 and TRBJ2-7; D uncertain. V was pared by 11 bases and J by 5 bases, with 7 bases between. The germline V gene has CDR1 MGHDK and CDR2 SYGVNS. The CDR3 runs to 9 residues. The CDR3 region has the DNA TGTGCCCCCCCCCACGAGCAGTACTTC. This gives the protein CAPPHEQYF.

This chain joins TRBV28 and TRBJ2-1; D is possibly TRBD2 (6 bases). V was pared by 3 bases and J by 0 bases, with 12 bases between. This CDR3 has 16 amino acids. Per the germline V gene, CDR1 is MDHEN and CDR2 is SYDVKM. The CDR3 loop reads CASSFDGGSSYNEQFF. DNA for the CDR3: TGTGCCAGCAGTTTTGACGGAGGGAGCTCCTACAATGAGCAGTTCTTC.

This clone has only one observation. The chain employs TRBV2 and TRBJ2-1; the match to TRBD2 covers 8 bases. The germline gives CDR1 SNHLY, CDR2 FYNNEI. The CDR3 totals 15 residues. Losses at the gene ends were 2 bases for V and 9 bases for J; bases not matched to a gene: 9. CDR3 residues: CASSETGAGVGEQFF. The CDR3 region has the DNA TGTGCCAGCAGTGAAACCGGAGCGGGAGTCGGTGAGCAGTTCTTC.

The chain joins TRBV5-1 to TRBJ2-1, with D uncertain. Deletions cut 0 bases from V and 0 bases from J, with 10 bases between. Germline CDR1 is SGHRS and CDR2 is YFSETQ. This CDR3 has 16 residues. Here the CDR3 DNA reads TGCGCCAGCAGCTTGGTGGCGATGAGCTCCTACAATGAGCAGTTCTTC. Encoded protein: CASSLVAMSSYNEQFF. The full variable domain, in which reference TRBV5-1 and TRBJ2-1 provide the parts outside the CDR3, is KAGVTQTPRYLIKTRGQQVTLSCSPISGHRSVSWYQQTPGQGLQFLFEYFSETQRNKGNFPGRFSGRQFSNSRSEMNVSTLELGDSALYLCASSLVAMSSYNEQFFGPGTRLTVL.

V gene TRBV28 combines with J gene TRBJ2-1; possibly TRBD2 for D (5 bases). Between the trimmed V and J ends, which lost 5 bases and 8 bases, there was a span of 22 bases. This CDR3 region has 16 residues. CDR1 is MDHEN and CDR2 is SYDVKM in the germline V gene. The CDR3 spells CASSLLETAALHEQFF. In DNA, the CDR3 is TGTGCCAGCAGTCTACTAGAGACGGCAGCGCTGCATGAGCAGTTCTTC.

This clone was picked up a small number of times. The CDR3 DNA follows: TGTGCCAGCAGCCCATTGACACACTCTGGGCCCCAGCATTTT. This sequence encodes CASSPLTHSGPQHF. The chain joins TRBV5-5 to TRBJ1-5; D uncertain. The V and J ends lost 4 bases and 9 bases respectively, with 17 bases between them. Germline assignment: CDR1 SGHKS and CDR2 YYEKEE (reference sequence). There are 14 residues in the CDR3.

The chain recombines TRBV5-1 with TRBJ2-5; D is uncertain. Germline V gene sequence: CDR1 SGHRS, CDR2 YFSETQ. The CDR3 has 14 amino acids. The germline V and J ends were trimmed by 4 bases and 2 bases, with 12 bases remaining between them. CDR3 in DNA: TGCGCCAGCAGCCCTCGGACGACTCAAGAGACCCAGTACTTC. This translates into CASSPRTTQETQYF.

This chain links TRBV6-6 with TRBJ2-5, with TRBD1 as a possible D gene (6 bases). Germline V gene data show CDR1 as MNHNY and CDR2 as SVGAGI (reference sequence). The V and J ends lost 6 bases and 7 bases respectively, with 15 bases between them. The CDR3 has 13 amino acids. CDR3 DNA: TGTGCCAGCAGCTCGACAGGCCGAGGGACCCAGTACTTC. Protein: CASSSTGRGTQYF.

This chain uses TRBV6-6 with TRBJ2-1; no firm D call. The germline gives CDR1 MNHNY, CDR2 SVGAGI (reference sequence). The ends were cut back, 4 bases at V and 8 bases at J, with 6 bases in the middle. The CDR3 is made up of 11 amino acids. The CDR3 reads CASSSYYEQFF. The CDR3 DNA reads TGTGCCAGCAGTTCGTACTATGAGCAGTTCTTC.

The chain carries TRBV5-4 and TRBJ2-2; D remains unclear. Germline V gene lookup returns CDR1 SGHNT and CDR2 YYREEE (reference sequence). This CDR3 comprises 13 residues. V lost 4 bases, J lost 4 bases, and 8 bases lay in between. CDR3: CASSPGPTGELFF. The CDR3 DNA is TGTGCCAGCAGCCCAGGACCCACCGGGGAGCTGTTTTTT.

The rearrangement joins TRBV5-8 to TRBJ2-5; TRBD2 matches at 7 bases. The CDR3 sequence is 17 residues long. V dropped 0 bases and J dropped 4; count of bases not matched to a gene: 12. The germline CDR1 and CDR2 sequences are SGHTS and YDEGEE. CDR3 sequence (DNA): TGTGCCAGCAGCTTGGGTCAAGCGGGAAGAGTGGTAGAGACCCAGTACTTC. The encoded protein is CASSLGQAGRVVETQYF.

This clone was detected once. The chain recombines TRBV5-4 with TRBJ1-1; maybe TRBD1 (6 bases). Germline V gene sequence: CDR1 SGHNT, CDR2 YYREEE (reference sequence). The V gene lost 4 bases and the J gene lost 4 bases, with 20 bases spanning the gap. The CDR3 sequence is 16 residues long. The CDR3 sequence is CASSPKVSGAGTEAFF. Written as DNA, the CDR3 is TGTGCCAGCAGCCCGAAGGTTTCGGGGGCTGGCACTGAAGCTTTCTTT.

This clone was seen a handful of times. This chain connects TRBV29-1 to TRBJ2-5; a possible D gene is TRBD1 (6 bases). The germline CDR1 and CDR2 sequences are SQVTM and ANQGSEA. The CDR3 is 12 amino acids. Trimming cost V 8 bases and J 5 bases, with 15 bases left between them. The CDR3 bases are TGCAGCTTTCTGTGGGACACCGAGACCCAGTACTTC. Protein: CSFLWDTETQYF.

This chain uses TRBV5-1 with TRBJ2-7, with D unclear. The CDR3 covers 15 residues. CDR1 and CDR2 from the germline V gene are SGHRS and YFSETQ. V lost 7 bases and J lost 6, with 23 bases in between. The CDR3 region is CASAPEHRMGGEQYF. The CDR3 bases are TGCGCCAGCGCCCCCGAACACCGGATGGGTGGCGAGCAGTACTTC.

This chain connects TRBV7-6 to TRBJ2-7, with TRBD2 matching 11 bases. CDR3 size: 17 residues. Unmatched junction bases numbered 11, after V lost 5 bases and J lost 2 bases. The germline CDR1 and CDR2 sequences are SGHVS and FNYEAQ. CDR3 sequence (DNA): TGTGCCAGCAGCCCCCATGGACTAGCGGGCCTCCCCTACGAGCAGTACTTC. Its translation: CASSPHGLAGLPYEQYF.

This clone was detected many times. V and J are TRBV6-6 and TRBJ1-1, with D unresolved. V lost 5 bases, J lost 4 bases, and 14 bases lay in between. Germline CDR1 and CDR2: MNHNY and SVGAGI (reference sequence). This CDR3 is 14 amino acids long. CDR3 bases: TGTGCCAGCAGTGACTTCACGGGGATCACTGAAGCTTTCTTT. As protein: CASSDFTGITEAFF.

The chain recombines TRBV5-1 with TRBJ2-1; tentative D call: TRBD1 (6 bases). This CDR3 has 16 amino acids. Germline V CDR1 and CDR2: SGHRS, YFSETQ. Trimming took off 2 bases at V and 3 bases at J, with 15 bases between the two ends. CDR3 residues: CASSLFTGQDYNEQFF. The CDR3 DNA follows: TGCGCCAGCAGCTTATTTACGGGACAAGACTACAATGAGCAGTTCTTC.